This TCR beta chain appears in the sequencing data of a study of response to subunit inactivated influenza vaccine. From the RT-PCR reads, TCRdb called clonotypes with MiXCR, one entry per CDR3 protein. The sample shows 540,000 or so distinct CDR3 sequences, roughly 13% of them seen only once. Sequencing used PBMCs from blood, obtained more than 35 days after vaccination. This sequence was found in a man between 45 and 60 years old who received an inactivated influenza vaccine.

CDR3: CASTLRAGGLSGANVLTF. CDR3 sequence (DNA): TGTGCCAGCACCCTGAGGGCAGGGGGGCTTTCTGGGGCCAACGTCCTGACTTTC. V usage is TRBV12-3 or TRBV12-4 and J usage is TRBJ2-6, with D tentatively TRBD1 (7 bases). The CDR3 spans 18 residues. Between the trimmed V and J ends, which lost 7 bases and 1 base, there was a span of 20 bases.